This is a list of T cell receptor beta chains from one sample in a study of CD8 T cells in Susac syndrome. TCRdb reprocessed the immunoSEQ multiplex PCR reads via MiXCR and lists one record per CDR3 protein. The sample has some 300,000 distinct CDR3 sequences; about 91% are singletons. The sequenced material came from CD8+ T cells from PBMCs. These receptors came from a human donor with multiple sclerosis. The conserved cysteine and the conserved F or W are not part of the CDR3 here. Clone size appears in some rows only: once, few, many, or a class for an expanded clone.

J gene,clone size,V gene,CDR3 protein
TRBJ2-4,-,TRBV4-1,ASSQDRLAGGVQY
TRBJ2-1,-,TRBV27,ASSLYRVSYNEQF
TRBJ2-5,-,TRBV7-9,ASSPGTGDFYGETQY
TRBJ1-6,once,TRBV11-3,ASSSHGNNSPLH
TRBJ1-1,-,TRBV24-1,ATSVQGETEAF
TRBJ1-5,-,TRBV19,ASSDRDRGSNQPQH
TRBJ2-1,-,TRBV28,ASSPGTGGSNEQF
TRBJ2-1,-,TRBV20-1,SAPYPGLAVVNEQF
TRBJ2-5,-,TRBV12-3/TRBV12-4,ASSLESSGETQY
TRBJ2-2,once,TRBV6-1,ASRAGVDTGELF
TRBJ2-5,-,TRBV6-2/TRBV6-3,ASSYEGYQETQY
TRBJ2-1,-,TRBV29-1,SVELSWMDEQF
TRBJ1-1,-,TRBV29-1,SVDTGMENTEAF
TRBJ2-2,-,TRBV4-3,ASSQDRPAGAGELF
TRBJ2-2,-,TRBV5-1,ASSPGLSRGELF
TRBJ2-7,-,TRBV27,ASSLASQGPYEQY
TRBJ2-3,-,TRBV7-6,ASSLEPTDTQY
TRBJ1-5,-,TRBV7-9,ASSLGTGVQPQH
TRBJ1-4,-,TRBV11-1,ASSLFLRTGNSEVVEKLF
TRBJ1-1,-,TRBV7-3,ASSPWGPGDTEAF
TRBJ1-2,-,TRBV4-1,ASSLSGTDGYT
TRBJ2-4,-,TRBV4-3,ASSQGTAGGEAKNIQY
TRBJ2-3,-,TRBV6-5,ASSYGLDATDTQY
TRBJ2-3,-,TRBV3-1,ASSQVLGGGEGSTDTQY
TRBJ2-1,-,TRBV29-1,SVPYSGTGIYNEQF
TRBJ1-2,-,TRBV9,ASSVGGGVYGYT
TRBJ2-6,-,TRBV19,ASSMWDGGANVLT
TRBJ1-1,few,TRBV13,ASSDGQTNTEAF
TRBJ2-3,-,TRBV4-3,ASSQEPGTHSTDTQY
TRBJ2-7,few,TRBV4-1,ASSQVGTDYEQY
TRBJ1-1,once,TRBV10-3,AISESLTGANTEVF
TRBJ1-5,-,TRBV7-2,ASSLDLGYSNQPQH
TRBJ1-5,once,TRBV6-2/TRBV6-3,ASSLPGQGVKEPQH
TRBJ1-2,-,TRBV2,ASAFRGGNGYT
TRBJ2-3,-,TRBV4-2,ASSQRGRADTQY
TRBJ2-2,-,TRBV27,ASSSTQFANTGELF
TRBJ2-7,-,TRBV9,ASSAAGSGDPQY
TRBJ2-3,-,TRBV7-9,ASSFQGITDTQY
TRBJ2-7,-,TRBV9,ASSPRGSPYEQY
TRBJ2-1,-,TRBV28,ASSGGIYNEQF
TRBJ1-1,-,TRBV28,ASSFIGTAGGTEAF
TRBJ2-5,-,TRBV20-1,SARDSSYQETQY
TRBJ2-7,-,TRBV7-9,ASSASGADYEQY
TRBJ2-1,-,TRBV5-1,ASSLVEGVLEQF
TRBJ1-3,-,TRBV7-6,ASSTEGQGVSGNTIY
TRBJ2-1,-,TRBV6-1,ASRSWDRESLSYNEQF
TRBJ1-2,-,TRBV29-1,SALIEGGYT
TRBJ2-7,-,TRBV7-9,ASSSPKDGSYEQY
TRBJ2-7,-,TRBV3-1,ASSQDTGTGPYEQY
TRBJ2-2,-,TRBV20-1,SARDLTLDTGELF
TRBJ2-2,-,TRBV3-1,ASAETQGAITGELF